The present T cell receptor (beta chain) was sequenced within a study of cytomegalovirus exposure and HLA in healthy donors. PCR used 60 Vbeta primers and 13 Jbeta primers. Sequencing was performed with immunoSEQ multiplex PCR; in TCRdb, only in-frame clones are kept and a portion is missing. The profile shows roughly 200,000 clones, about three quarters of them singletons. V lost 3 bases and J 2 bases, leaving 11 bases between the germline ends. Germline values: CDR1 MDHEN, CDR2 SYDVKM. The CDR3 is 15 amino acids. On this clone itself: The same CDR3 can be traced to other DNA sequences in this sample.

The chain is built from TRBV28 and TRBJ1-5; D not certain. Sequencing used PBMCs. The receptor comes from a woman aged 55-70 years in good health and CMV-seropositive. CDR3 DNA: TGTGCCAGCAGTTTGAGCGGATCGGGCAATCAGCCCCAGCATTTT. Encoded protein: CASSLSGSGNQPQHF.